This T cell receptor (beta chain) was recorded in a study of human T cells and chemical hapten exposure. The study, taken as a whole, reports: Counts of TCRs above 1 in 1000 frequency stayed unchanged with DPC sensitization.

Each CDR3 protein is one row after TCRdb ran MiXCR on the RACE reads. The data show around 27,000 distinct CDR3 sequences, approximately 6% seen once. The time point denotes: patch test 3, about 24 weeks after DPC sensitization. Treatment indicated: therapeutic diphenylcyclopropenone sensitization with weekly scalp DPC. This CDR3 spans 15 amino acids. Germline V gene sequence: CDR1 LNHDA, CDR2 SQIVND (reference sequence). V lost 8 bases and J lost 0; bases outside the gene matches: 0. This clonotype showed up many times. What it recognizes is unknown. Sample: whole blood, taken in connection with sensitization to the hapten diphenylcyclopropenone (DPC). The sequence was obtained from a man aged 30-40 years with alopecia areata. Some clones in this sample may be carry-over from other donors' samples. The chain is built from TRBV19 and TRBJ2-1; 14 bases agree with TRBD2. CDR3 residues: CASGTSGSSYNEQFF. In DNA, the CDR3 is TGTGCCAGTGGGACTAGCGGGAGCTCCTACAATGAGCAGTTCTTC.